This TCR beta chain was obtained from a study of T cells in Graves' hyperthyroidism and ophthalmopathy. Regarding the study as a whole: Blood also showed most of the thyroid clonotypes that were expanded above 0.001. Ophthalmopathy stood apart from stable hyperthyroidism in a 13 V-J model.

In this sample, this clonotype turned up many times. Its specificity is not known. Amplified TCR beta CDR3 regions derived from RNA transcripts. HTBI primers were employed in a first-round RT-PCR of the TCR CDR3. TCRdb reanalysed the multiplex PCR reads using MiXCR and keeps one entry per CDR3 protein. Of hundreds of thousands of distinct CDR3 sequences listed, under 15% are singletons. The CDR3 contains 16 residues. CDR1 and CDR2 from the germline V gene are DFQATT and SNEGSKA (reference sequence). With 0 bases removed from V and 8 bases from J, the gap between germline ends came to 22 bases. The TCR comes from a young woman with Graves' hyperthyroidism. The sequencing sample was made of blood. The chain employs TRBV20-1 and TRBJ1-2; D is ambiguous. CDR3 coding DNA: TGCAGTGCTAGAGATCATAAAGTCGCGAGGGTTATGGGCTACACCTTC. Its translation: CSARDHKVARVMGYTF.